This paragraph reports one T cell receptor beta chain. Its matching antigen is unknown. The data derive from a study of cytomegalovirus exposure and HLA in healthy donors. Background on the study: Falling in the Caucasian-associated ancestry cluster were about four fifths of about 400 genotyped donors.

General study results and limits: In a later analysis, specific HLA alleles were associated with approximately 16,000 TCR beta sequences at a 0.05 false discovery rate.

Primers included in the PCR were 60 Vbeta and 13 Jbeta primers. Libraries were prepared by immunoSEQ multiplex PCR; TCRdb keeps only in-frame clonotypes and omits some of them. The sample shows about 87,000 clones, and roughly 15% sits with its ten largest clones. Sequenced: PBMCs. The source is a middle-aged man in good health and CMV-seropositive.

The CDR3 DNA reads as TGTGCCAGTAGTAATAGCGGGACCGACTTCAATGAGCAGTTCTTC. Protein: CASSNSGTDFNEQFF. This rearrangement joins TRBV19 to TRBJ2-1; 8 nucleotides match TRBD2. Germline trimming cut 4 bases from V and 6 bases from J; bases unmatched to any gene: 8. The CDR3 is 15 amino acids. CDR1 is LNHDA and CDR2 is SQIVND in the germline V gene (reference sequence).